Listed below are T cell receptor beta chains from one sample, sequenced in a study of OX40 agonist ivuxolimab in advanced cancers. Some clones are missing from TCRdb's copy, which holds only in-frame ones; the method was immunoSEQ multiplex PCR. This sample has 85,000 to 90,000 clones, with about 93% found just once. Sequences were derived from CD4+ or CD8+ T cells sorted from blood, sampled in a trial of the OX40 agonist ivuxolimab. These receptors were collected from an adult with an advanced solid tumor such as melanoma, head and neck, liver or kidney cancer. CDR3s include the opening cysteine and the closing phenylalanine or tryptophan. The order of the fields is clone size, J gene, V gene, D gene, CDR3 protein, CDR3 DNA. A D gene is named only where the DNA matches it firmly. A row's size may be missing; if present it is once, few, many or a size class.

>-|TRBJ1-5|TRBV6-6|-
CASRLTGRNQPQHF
TGTGCCAGCAGACTTACAGGGCGGAATCAGCCCCAGCATTTT
>-|TRBJ2-6|TRBV18|-
CASSSDSDRSSGANVLTF
TGTGCCAGCTCAAGTGATTCAGATCGAAGCTCTGGGGCCAACGTCCTGACTTTC
>-|TRBJ1-1|TRBV5-1|-
CASSFGSGETEAFF
TGCGCCAGCAGCTTTGGTTCAGGTGAGACTGAAGCTTTCTTT
>-|TRBJ2-3|TRBV7-9|-
CASSLLGGQDTQYF
TGTGCCAGCAGCTTATTGGGTGGGCAAGATACGCAGTATTTT
>-|TRBJ2-1|TRBV7-3|TRBD1
CASSTTGAQFF
TGTGCCAGCAGCACCACAGGGGCGCAGTTCTTC
>-|TRBJ2-7|TRBV7-9|TRBD2
CASSLGLAESYEQYF
TGTGCCAGCAGCTTAGGGCTAGCGGAGTCCTACGAGCAGTACTTC
>-|TRBJ2-2|TRBV27|-
CASSFSPSIGTGELFF
TGTGCCAGCAGTTTCTCACCTAGTATCGGTACCGGGGAGCTGTTTTTT
>-|TRBJ2-7|TRBV28|TRBD2
CASTPGGLAGGYEQYF
TGTGCCAGCACCCCAGGGGGACTAGCGGGAGGTTACGAGCAGTACTTC
>once|TRBJ1-1|TRBV18|-
CASSLTTRATEAFF
TGTGCCAGCTCACTCACGACAAGGGCCACTGAAGCTTTCTTT
>-|TRBJ2-7|TRBV11-2|TRBD2
CASSPQTSGGGYEQYF
TGTGCCAGCAGCCCACAGACTAGCGGGGGGGGTTACGAGCAGTACTTC
>-|TRBJ1-1|TRBV30|TRBD1
CARRGQPNTEAFF
TGTGCCCGGAGGGGACAGCCGAACACTGAAGCTTTCTTT
>-|TRBJ1-2|TRBV30|TRBD1
CAWSRTGVLGGYTF
TGTGCCTGGAGTAGGACAGGGGTTTTGGGTGGCTACACCTTC
>once|TRBJ2-6|TRBV18|-
CASSPQTVSGANVLTF
TGTGCCAGCTCACCTCAGACAGTCTCTGGGGCCAACGTCCTGACTTTC
>-|TRBJ2-1|TRBV5-4|-
CASLPEWGGLVNNEQFF
TGTGCCAGCCTTCCGGAGTGGGGGGGGCTAGTCAACAATGAGCAGTTCTTC
>-|TRBJ1-6|TRBV7-6|TRBD1
CASSLGGTGASPLHF
TGTGCCAGCAGCTTAGGAGGGACAGGAGCTTCACCCCTCCACTTT
>-|TRBJ1-1|TRBV11-3|-
CASSLYRDTEAFF
TGTGCCAGCAGCTTATACAGAGACACTGAAGCTTTCTTT
>-|TRBJ2-3|TRBV19|TRBD1
CASSTGQGGTDTQYF
TGTGCCAGTAGTACCGGACAGGGGGGAACAGATACGCAGTATTTT
>-|TRBJ2-1|TRBV28|TRBD2
CASSILAGGPVEQFF
TGTGCCAGCAGTATACTAGCGGGAGGGCCCGTTGAGCAGTTCTTC
>-|TRBJ2-5|TRBV18|-
CASSPPGETQYF
TGTGCCAGCTCACCTCCGGGAGAGACCCAGTACTTC
>-|TRBJ1-4|TRBV21-1|-
CASSKARGEGEKLFF
TGTGCCAGCAGCAAAGCGCGAGGAGAGGGTGAAAAACTGTTTTTT
>-|TRBJ2-1|TRBV7-6|TRBD2
CASSWNGLAGTNEQFF
TGTGCCAGCAGCTGGAATGGCCTAGCGGGTACCAATGAGCAGTTCTTC
>few|TRBJ2-6|TRBV19|TRBD1
CASTRDSTGANVLTF
TGTGCCAGTACCAGGGACAGTACTGGGGCCAACGTCCTGACTTTC
>-|TRBJ1-2|TRBV28|TRBD1
CASSPPTGRLNYGYTF
TGTGCCAGCAGTCCCCCGACAGGGAGGCTAAACTATGGCTACACCTTC
>-|TRBJ1-4|TRBV28|-
CASSEVTREKLFF
TGTGCCAGCAGCGAAGTAACTCGAGAAAAACTGTTTTTT
>-|TRBJ2-7|TRBV20-1|-
CSASGSYEQYF
TGCAGTGCTAGCGGCAGCTACGAGCAGTACTTC
>-|TRBJ2-3|TRBV5-4|-
CASRRTDTTDTQYF
TGTGCCAGCAGAAGGACGGACACCACAGATACGCAGTATTTT
>-|TRBJ2-3|TRBV15|TRBD1
CATSRRQGPSSTDTQYF
TGTGCCACCAGCAGACGACAGGGACCATCGAGCACAGATACGCAGTATTTT
>once|TRBJ2-1|TRBV30|TRBD1
CAWSQGAAGRHEQFF
TGTGCCTGGAGCCAGGGGGCGGCCGGGCGCCATGAGCAGTTCTTC
>-|TRBJ2-1|TRBV28|-
CASSPTRLVSSYNEQFF
TGTGCCAGCAGTCCCACACGACTAGTTTCGTCCTACAATGAGCAGTTCTTC
>-|TRBJ1-1|TRBV28|-
CASSSHGAVNTEAFF
TGTGCCAGCAGTTCCCACGGGGCTGTGAACACTGAAGCTTTCTTT
>-|TRBJ2-5|TRBV30|-
CAWSEGDSQAQYF
TGTGCCTGGAGTGAAGGGGACTCCCAGGCCCAGTACTTC
>-|TRBJ2-1|TRBV28|TRBD2
CASSSTGLQSSYNEQFF
TGTGCCAGCAGTTCAACGGGACTACAGAGCTCCTACAATGAGCAGTTCTTC
>-|TRBJ1-4|TRBV14|TRBD1
CASRPGTGVKEKLFF
TGTGCCAGCAGGCCCGGGACAGGGGTGAAGGAAAAACTGTTTTTT
>-|TRBJ1-2|TRBV28|-
CASIGGALGVQGGYTF
TGTGCCAGCATTGGGGGGGCGCTTGGGGTTCAGGGTGGCTACACCTTC
>-|TRBJ2-2|TRBV7-2|-
CASSFLRATGELFF
TGTGCCAGCAGCTTTCTTAGGGCCACCGGGGAGCTGTTTTTT
>-|TRBJ2-4|TRBV28|TRBD2
CASSSRTSATKNIQYF
TGTGCCAGCAGTTCAAGAACTAGCGCGACCAAAAACATTCAGTACTTC
>-|TRBJ1-2|TRBV6-5|-
CASMSGGYGYTF
TGTGCCAGCATGTCCGGGGGCTATGGCTACACCTTC
>-|TRBJ2-3|TRBV4-1|-
CASSQDPLGGTDTQYF
TGCGCCAGCAGCCAAGATCCTCTCGGCGGCACAGATACGCAGTATTTT
>once|TRBJ2-1|TRBV11-3|-
CASSLSASQNEQFF
TGTGCCAGCAGCTTATCGGCTAGCCAGAATGAGCAGTTCTTC
>-|TRBJ1-6|TRBV11-2|TRBD1
CASSPWTGDSPLHF
TGTGCCAGCAGCCCCTGGACAGGGGACTCACCCCTCCACTTT
>-|TRBJ2-4|TRBV9|-
CASSAPGTKNIQYF
TGTGCCAGCAGCGCGCCCGGGACGAAAAACATTCAGTACTTC
>-|TRBJ2-2|TRBV4-1|TRBD2
CASSQDGTRGAGELFF
TGCGCCAGCAGCCAAGACGGGACTAGGGGGGCCGGGGAGCTGTTTTTT
>-|TRBJ1-1|TRBV2|TRBD1
CASRTGGRNTEAFF
TGTGCCAGCAGGACAGGGGGAAGGAACACTGAAGCTTTCTTT
>once|TRBJ2-7|TRBV4-1|TRBD1
CASSPTTGATYEQYF
TGCGCCAGCAGCCCCACCACAGGGGCGACCTACGAGCAGTACTTC
>once|TRBJ1-2|TRBV10-3|-
CAIGGVNGYTF
TGTGCCATCGGCGGGGTTAATGGCTACACCTTC
>-|TRBJ2-3|TRBV10-1|-
CASNSGTDTQYF
TGCGCCAGCAATTCGGGGACAGATACGCAGTATTTT
>-|TRBJ1-4|TRBV28|TRBD1
CASSPGGTGGNEKLFF
TGTGCCAGCAGTCCAGGAGGGACAGGGGGAAATGAAAAACTGTTTTTT
>-|TRBJ2-1|TRBV5-1|-
CASSATPTEQFF
TGCGCCAGCAGCGCCACTCCCACAGAGCAGTTCTTC
>once|TRBJ2-2|TRBV6-4|TRBD1
CASSETGVFTGELFF
TGTGCCAGCAGTGAGACAGGGGTTTTCACCGGGGAGCTGTTTTTT
>-|TRBJ2-3|TRBV7-2|-
CASRLGTDTQYF
TGTGCCAGCCGCTTGGGGACAGATACGCAGTATTTT
>-|TRBJ1-1|TRBV5-3|-
CASSLNGKAFF
TGTGCCAGCAGCTTGAACGGGAAAGCTTTCTTT
>-|TRBJ2-7|TRBV27|-
CASSLIGQGSYEQYF
TGTGCCAGCAGTTTAATAGGCCAGGGATCCTACGAGCAGTACTTC
>few|TRBJ1-1|TRBV7-9|-
CATQNTEAFF
TGTGCCACCCAAAACACTGAAGCTTTCTTT
>-|TRBJ2-7|TRBV9|-
CASSVEVGPIYEQYF
TGTGCCAGCAGCGTAGAGGTAGGACCCATTTACGAGCAGTACTTC
>-|TRBJ2-5|TRBV5-1|TRBD2
CASSWTSGEETQYF
TGCGCCAGCAGCTGGACTAGCGGGGAAGAGACCCAGTACTTC
>-|TRBJ1-5|TRBV4-2|-
CASSQEWGPGNQPQHF
TGTGCCAGCAGCCAAGAATGGGGTCCCGGCAATCAGCCCCAGCATTTT
>once|TRBJ2-7|TRBV2|TRBD1
CASRGTGKYEQYF
TGTGCCAGCAGAGGGACAGGGAAGTACGAGCAGTACTTC
>-|TRBJ1-6|TRBV30|-
CAWSVGGVYRTNSPLHF
TGTGCCTGGAGTGTAGGGGGAGTGTACAGAACGAATTCACCCCTCCACTTT
>-|TRBJ1-5|TRBV4-1|-
CASSQELRQPQHF
TGCGCCAGCAGCCAGGAACTTAGGCAGCCCCAGCATTTT
>-|TRBJ2-3|TRBV7-2|-
CASSLDGTDTQYF
TGTGCCAGCAGCTTGGATGGAACAGATACGCAGTATTTT